This T cell receptor (beta chain) was identified during a study of CD8 T cells in ankylosing spondylitis. As regards this clonotype: Its antigen is currently unknown.

A single record per CDR3 protein comes from TCRdb applying MiXCR to the 5' RACE reads. Found here are nearly 350,000 distinct CDR3 sequences, about 15% of them singletons; the top ten hold approximately 1%. General study points: Relatively rare in peripheral blood, disease-linked clones were also CD8+. What seemed typical of ankylosing spondylitis blood was a TCR beta motif built from roughly eight highly homologous variants.

This CDR3 contains 17 residues. CDR1 is DFQATT, CDR2 SNEGSKA, per germline (reference sequence). Trimming took off 1 base at V and 0 bases at J, with 17 bases between the two ends. This chain links TRBV20-1 with TRBJ2-3; D possibly corresponds to TRBD2 (6 bases). What was sequenced was blood, either unsorted or a sorted T cell fraction (not recorded which). The clonotype comes from a male donor with ankylosing spondylitis or in good health (not recorded which). The CDR3 sequence is CSARVIGTLSSTDTQYF. The CDR3 DNA follows: TGCAGTGCTAGAGTCATTGGGACTCTTTCTAGCACAGATACGCAGTATTTT.